These T cell receptor beta chains were read from a single sample in a study of PD-1 blockade in classical Hodgkin lymphoma. Some clones are missing from TCRdb's copy, which holds only in-frame ones; the method was immunoSEQ multiplex PCR. The sample records some 18,000 clones, around 80% being singletons. The sequences come from peripheral blood mononuclear cells (PBMCs), collected before the fourth cycle of nivolumab. Receptor source: a human donor with classical Hodgkin lymphoma. Each CDR3 is given with its conserved first and last residue. The D gene is left open where the match is weak. A row's size may be missing; if present it is once, few, many or a size class.

d_gene	abundance	v_gene	len	j_gene	CDR3nt	CDR3aa
-	-	TRBV18	14	TRBJ2-3	TGTGCCAGCTCACCTCGGGTCGGCACAGATACGCAGTATTTT	CASSPRVGTDTQYF
-	-	TRBV7-6	15	TRBJ1-5	TGTGCCAGCAGCCCGGGGGTCGGGGGCGATCAGCCCCAGCATTTT	CASSPGVGGDQPQHF
TRBD1	-	TRBV15	16	TRBJ1-1	TGTGCCACCAGCAGAGTCCGGACAGGGGGGTACACTGAAGCTTTCTTT	CATSRVRTGGYTEAFF
TRBD1	-	TRBV10-3	14	TRBJ1-1	TGTGCCATCGCACAGACAGGGACTAGCACTGAAGCTTTCTTT	CAIAQTGTSTEAFF
TRBD1	once	TRBV28	16	TRBJ2-1	TGTGCCACCTCTTCTCCTACAGGGGGAGGAAACAATGAGCAGTTCTTC	CATSSPTGGGNNEQFF
-	-	TRBV30	10	TRBJ2-7	TGTGCCTGGAGTAGGGCAACCCAGTACTTC	CAWSRATQYF
-	once	TRBV21-1	17	TRBJ1-6	TGTGCCAGCAGCAAAGGGTGGGACGGAGGGAATAATTCACCCCTCCACTTT	CASSKGWDGGNNSPLHF
-	-	TRBV19	15	TRBJ2-7	TGTGCCAGTAGTATAGCCTGGGACCGCACCTACGAGCAGTACTTC	CASSIAWDRTYEQYF
-	-	TRBV28	10	TRBJ1-2	TGTGCCAGCAGTCTGAATGGCTACACCTTC	CASSLNGYTF
-	-	TRBV19	11	TRBJ1-2	TGTGCCAGTTCCAGCGCTAGGGGCTACACCTTC	CASSSARGYTF
-	-	TRBV7-8	14	TRBJ2-5	TGTGCCAGCAGCTTAGTAGCCACCCCAGAGACCCAGTACTTC	CASSLVATPETQYF
-	-	TRBV7-2	15	TRBJ2-5	TGTGCCAGCAGCTTAGGACCCCAAGCGCAAGAGACCCAGTACTTC	CASSLGPQAQETQYF
TRBD1	-	TRBV5-8	17	TRBJ1-3	TGTGCCAGCAGCCGATCATCCGGGACAGTCTCTGGAAACACCATATATTTT	CASSRSSGTVSGNTIYF
TRBD1	few	TRBV18	14	TRBJ1-1	TGTGCCAGTTACAGGGGGCTCTTAGACACTGAAGCTTTCTTT	CASYRGLLDTEAFF
-	-	TRBV7-8	16	TRBJ1-3	TGTGCCAGCAGCTGGGGCAGTTGGGGCTCTGGAAACACCATATATTTT	CASSWGSWGSGNTIYF
-	-	TRBV19	14	TRBJ2-3	TGTGCCAGTAGTTTTTTGGGGGCCACAGATACGCAGTATTTT	CASSFLGATDTQYF
-	-	TRBV6-1	14	TRBJ1-2	TGTGCCAGCAGTGAATTGGGGGCGAGCTATGGCTACACCTTC	CASSELGASYGYTF
-	-	TRBV5-6	14	TRBJ2-1	TGTGCCAGCAGCCCTCAAACTCGGTCCAATGAGCAGTTCTTC	CASSPQTRSNEQFF
TRBD1	-	TRBV7-9	15	TRBJ1-3	TGTGCCAGCAGCTCGGACAGGGGGCCTGGAAACACCATATATTTT	CASSSDRGPGNTIYF
TRBD2	-	TRBV9	14	TRBJ2-3	TGTGCCAGCAGCGTGGGCGGGAGGTCAGATACGCAGTATTTT	CASSVGGRSDTQYF
-	-	TRBV7-9	16	TRBJ2-3	TGTGCCAGCAGCCAGGGGAGGGCGTGGGGCACAGATACGCAGTATTTT	CASSQGRAWGTDTQYF
TRBD2	-	TRBV10-2	17	TRBJ2-7	TGCGCCAGCAGTGAGTTAAGGCTAGCGGGACTCACCTACGAGCAGTACTTC	CASSELRLAGLTYEQYF
TRBD2	few	TRBV2	15	TRBJ2-7	TGTGCCAGCAGTGAATTAGCGGGAGGCTCCTACGAGCAGTACTTC	CASSELAGGSYEQYF
-	-	TRBV29-1	12	TRBJ2-7	TGCAGCGTTCGCAGGGTCTCCTACGAGCAGTACTTC	CSVRRVSYEQYF
-	-	TRBV28	14	TRBJ1-6	TGTGCCAGCCGCCTGTCACTACGGAATTCACCCCTCCACTTT	CASRLSLRNSPLHF
-	-	TRBV5-6	15	TRBJ2-3	TGTGCCAGCAGCTTGGCCAAGGGTCGGAGGAATACGCAGTATTTT	CASSLAKGRRNTQYF
TRBD1	few	TRBV7-2	16	TRBJ2-3	TGTGCCAGCACCACTAAAGGGACAGGGGGGGCAGATACGCAGTATTTT	CASTTKGTGGADTQYF
-	few	TRBV5-8	12	TRBJ2-1	TGTGCCAGCAGCTTGGCATACAATGAGCAGTTCTTC	CASSLAYNEQFF
-	-	TRBV7-6	13	TRBJ1-3	TGTGCCAGCAATCTAGGGCCCGGAAACACCATATATTTT	CASNLGPGNTIYF
-	few	TRBV15	15	TRBJ2-3	TGTGCCACCAGCAGAGATCAGGGGAGGTCAGATACGCAGTATTTT	CATSRDQGRSDTQYF
-	-	TRBV15	13	TRBJ2-7	TGTGCCACCAGCAGAGATTCGCGTAGCGAGCAGTACTTC	CATSRDSRSEQYF
TRBD2	-	TRBV9	14	TRBJ2-1	TGTGCCAGCAGCGTAGACACTAGCGGAAGAGAGCAGTTCTTC	CASSVDTSGREQFF
TRBD1	-	TRBV28	13	TRBJ1-2	TGTGCCAGCAGTTCCACAGGGGACTATGGCTACACCTTC	CASSSTGDYGYTF
-	-	TRBV19	13	TRBJ1-4	TGTGCCAGTAGTCTTCTCGCCAGTGAAAAACTGTTTTTT	CASSLLASEKLFF
-	once	TRBV18	16	TRBJ2-2	TGTGCCAGCTCACCTCCGGGGGCGCAGAACACCGGGGAGCTGTTTTTT	CASSPPGAQNTGELFF
TRBD2	-	TRBV10-3	15	TRBJ2-1	TGTGCCATCAGTCGCCCTAGCGGGAGTTCAAATGAGCAGTTCTTC	CAISRPSGSSNEQFF
TRBD1	once	TRBV5-4	13	TRBJ1-1	TGTGCCAGCAGCTGGGGACAGGACACTGAAGCTTTCTTT	CASSWGQDTEAFF
-	-	TRBV6-1	15	TRBJ2-2	TGTGCCAGCAGTGGCGCGGCGGGACGCACCGGGGAGCTGTTTTTT	CASSGAAGRTGELFF
-	-	TRBV7-9	16	TRBJ1-2	TGTGCCAGCAGCTCGAGGGGGGGAGGATTCAACTATGGCTACACCTTC	CASSSRGGGFNYGYTF
TRBD2	few	TRBV4-1	16	TRBJ2-3	TGCGCCAGCAGCCAAGCTCCGGGACTAGCAACAGATACGCAGTATTTT	CASSQAPGLATDTQYF
TRBD1	once	TRBV5-6	16	TRBJ1-1	TGTGCCAGCAGCTACCGGATTGGGACAGGGGGCACTGAAGCTTTCTTT	CASSYRIGTGGTEAFF
-	-	TRBV27	16	TRBJ2-6	TGTGCCAGCAGTTTAAAAGGGGGGGCCGGGGCCAACGTCCTGACTTTC	CASSLKGGAGANVLTF
-	-	TRBV4-1	14	TRBJ2-7	TGCGCCAGCAGCCAATTATTCGGGACCTACGAGCAGTACTTC	CASSQLFGTYEQYF
-	-	TRBV30	14	TRBJ1-5	TGTGCCTGGAGTAAGGCAATCCTTGGGCAGCCCCAGCATTTT	CAWSKAILGQPQHF
TRBD1	-	TRBV2	15	TRBJ2-2	TGTGCCAGCAGTGAAACGGGACAGGGGTCCGGGGAGCTGTTTTTT	CASSETGQGSGELFF
-	-	TRBV30	12	TRBJ2-2	TGTGCCTGGACAGGGGCCACCGGGGAGCTGTTTTTT	CAWTGATGELFF
-	-	TRBV19	12	TRBJ2-7	TGTGCCAGTAGTATCATCTTTGGGGAGCAGTACTTC	CASSIIFGEQYF
-	-	TRBV5-1	14	TRBJ1-1	TGCGCCAGCAACATGGGATTCATGAACACTGAAGCTTTCTTT	CASNMGFMNTEAFF
-	-	TRBV7-2	14	TRBJ2-7	TGTGCCAGCAGCTTTTCGGGACTCCCAGTTGAGCAGTACTTC	CASSFSGLPVEQYF
-	few	TRBV10-2	15	TRBJ1-1	TGCGCCAGCAGTGAGGTTGGAGCCCTAGCGAGGGTAGCTTTCTTT	CASSEVGALARVAFF